Presented here are 24 T cell receptor beta chains from one specimen sequenced in a study of blood T cell repertoires in COVID-19. Using immunoSEQ multiplex PCR, the repertoire was profiled, and TCRdb retains in-frame clones only, with some absent. The sample holds 250,000 to 300,000 clones; approximately 86% are singletons and the top ten take 13%. The sequencing input was peripheral blood. The receptors come from a woman aged 70-85 years with COVID-19, enrolled during active disease.

V gene TRBV6-6 combines with J gene TRBJ1-1; D remains ambiguous. CDR1 MNHNY and CDR2 SVGAGI come from the germline V gene (reference sequence). CDR3 length equals 12 residues. Trimming pared 6 bases from V and 0 bases from J, leaving 5 bases between. The CDR3 loop is CASRRVNTEAFF. CDR3 DNA sequence: TGTGCCAGCAGGAGGGTGAACACTGAAGCTTTCTTT.

The rearrangement uses TRBV30 and TRBJ2-7; 7 bases line up with TRBD1. V trimming: 2 bases; J trimming: 6 bases; junction bases outside the gene matches: 4. Germline V gene lookup returns CDR1 GTSNPN and CDR2 SVGIG (reference sequence). This CDR3 spans 12 amino acids. This CDR3 is CAWSWGQSEQYF. CDR3 in DNA: TGTGCCTGGAGTTGGGGACAGAGCGAGCAGTACTTC.

This chain uses TRBV3-1 (or the pseudogene TRBV3-2) with TRBJ2-5; 10 bases line up with TRBD2. The CDR3 has 16 residues. Germline CDR1 reads LGHDT; CDR2 reads YNNKEL (reference sequence). V lost 5 bases, J lost 4 bases, and 10 bases stayed unmatched. In DNA, the CDR3 is TGTGCCAGCAGCTCCCGGTTAGCGGGGGGCCCAGAGACCCAGTACTTC. Protein: CASSSRLAGGPETQYF.

The chain employs TRBV10-1 and TRBJ1-5; TRBD1 is a possible D gene (5 bases). The V gene lost 5 bases and the J gene lost 1 base, with 9 bases spanning the gap. Germline V gene data show CDR1 as WNHNN and CDR2 as SYGVQD (reference sequence). The CDR3 covers 14 residues. CDR3: CASSRGLSNQPQHF. CDR3 DNA: TGCGCCAGCAGTCGGGGGTTAAGCAATCAGCCCCAGCATTTT.

The V call is TRBV7-8, the J call TRBJ2-7; 8 positions agree with TRBD1. The length of the CDR3 is 15 residues. Germline V gene data show CDR1 as SGHVS and CDR2 as FQNEAQ. J was trimmed by 6 bases and V by 0 bases; bases with no gene match: 7. The CDR3 sequence is CASSLAGTGQGEQYF. Here the CDR3 DNA reads TGTGCCAGCAGCTTAGCCGGGACAGGCCAGGGCGAGCAGTACTTC.

This chain joins TRBV7-8 and TRBJ1-5, with D possibly TRBD1 on 5 matching bases. Per the germline V gene, CDR1 is SGHVS and CDR2 is FQNEAQ. This CDR3 comprises 14 residues. V was cut by 4 bases and J by 6 bases, with 13 bases left in between. The CDR3 DNA sequence: TGTGCCAGCAGCTCGGGACGGGAGGGTCAGCCCCAGCATTTT. Translation gives CASSSGREGQPQHF.

The chain has TRBV14 and TRBJ2-7; no clear D gene. V was shortened by 4 bases and J by 4 bases, with 17 bases between the two germline ends. The CDR3 has 15 residues. Per germline, CDR1 SGHDN and CDR2 FVKESK. The CDR3 region is CASSPSVAMEYEQYF. DNA for the CDR3: TGTGCCAGCAGCCCCTCGGTGGCGATGGAGTACGAGCAGTACTTC.

This sequence joins TRBV28 and TRBJ1-2, with D possibly matching TRBD1 (6 bases). Per germline, CDR1 MDHEN and CDR2 SYDVKM. V dropped 3 bases and J dropped 8 bases, with 13 bases sitting between them. The CDR3 has 13 amino acids. This CDR3 reads CASSFNPQGGYTF. The CDR3 nucleotides are TGTGCCAGCAGTTTTAACCCCCAGGGGGGCTACACCTTC.

This sequence joins TRBV6-1 and TRBJ1-4; D remains unclear. Between the trimmed V and J ends, which lost 4 bases and 0 bases, there was a span of 12 bases. This CDR3 region has 16 residues. CDR1 MNHNS and CDR2 SASEGT come from the germline V gene. The CDR3 region has the DNA TGTGCCAGCAGTGTGCAGGCCGGATCAACTAATGAAAAACTGTTTTTT. Translating gives CASSVQAGSTNEKLFF.

The chain uses TRBV6-6 and TRBJ1-5; possibly TRBD1 for D (6 bases). CDR1 and CDR2 (germline): MNHNY, SVGAGI (reference sequence). V was trimmed by 6 bases and J by 9 bases, leaving 21 bases between them. There are 15 residues in the CDR3. The CDR3 region has the DNA TGTGCCAGCAGAAGACAGGTAGAAGCGATCACGCCCCAGCATTTT. Translation: CASRRQVEAITPQHF.

The V and J genes are TRBV5-1 and TRBJ2-3; a possible D gene is TRBD2 (6 bases). V was shortened by 0 bases and J by 6 bases, with 11 bases between the two germline ends. Germline V gives CDR1 SGHRS, CDR2 YFSETQ. The CDR3 has 14 residues. CDR3 in DNA: TGCGCCAGCAGCTTGGATGGGGGGAGGGATACGCAGTATTTT. Amino acids: CASSLDGGRDTQYF.

Written as DNA, the CDR3 is TGTGCCAGCAGCCCTGGACTAATTTCTCAAGAGACCCAGTACTTC. It specifies CASSPGLISQETQYF. The chain combines TRBV7-8 with TRBJ2-5, with D perhaps matching TRBD2 (6 bases). The CDR3 loop spans 15 amino acids. Looked up from germline, CDR1 is SGHVS and CDR2 is FQNEAQ. V lost 5 bases and J lost 2, with 15 bases in between.

V and J are TRBV12-5 and TRBJ1-4; TRBD1 aligns across 10 bases. Germline V CDR1 and CDR2: LGHNT, FRNRAP. The CDR3 is made up of 14 amino acids. V lost 5 bases to trimming and J lost 8 bases; unmatched junction nucleotides: 5. CDR3 residues: CASGQDRGTEKLFF. The CDR3 nucleotides read TGTGCTAGTGGTCAGGACAGGGGGACCGAAAAACTGTTTTTT. Variable domain in full (rest from reference TRBV12-5 and TRBJ1-4): DARVTQTPRHKVTEMGQEVTMRCQPILGHNTVFWYRQTMMQGLELLAYFRNRAPLDDSGMPKDRFSAEMPDATLATLKIQPSEPRDSAVYFCASGQDRGTEKLFFGSGTQLSVL.

V usage is TRBV19 and J usage is TRBJ1-1; unclear D gene. V was trimmed by 0 bases and J by 4 bases, leaving 12 bases between them. There are 15 residues in the CDR3. The V gene's germline CDR1 is LNHDA and CDR2 SQIVND (reference sequence). In nucleotides, the CDR3 is TGTGCCAGTAGTATAGATCCGACAAATCCCACTGAAGCTTTCTTT. It codes for CASSIDPTNPTEAFF.

J is TRBJ2-1 and V is TRBV7-9; perhaps TRBD2 as D (5 bases). The ends were cut back, 5 bases at V and 0 bases at J, with 14 bases in the middle. CDR3 length: 16 residues. Germline V lookup: CDR1 SEHNR, CDR2 FQNEAQ (reference sequence). The CDR3 coding sequence is TGTGCCAGCAGCCACCACGGGGTTCGCTCCTACAATGAGCAGTTCTTC. The encoded protein is CASSHHGVRSYNEQFF. The complete variable domain, with remaining parts taken from reference TRBV7-9 and TRBJ2-1, reads DTGVSQNPRHKITKRGQNVTFRCDPISEHNRLYWYRQTLGQGPEFLTYFQNEAQLEKSRLLSDRFSAERPKGSFSTLEIQRTEQGDSAMYLCASSHHGVRSYNEQFFGPGTRLTVL.

V gene TRBV7-9 combines with J gene TRBJ1-4; 11 nucleotides align to TRBD1. V gave up 2 bases and J gave up 0 bases; unmatched junction bases: 5. The germline gives CDR1 SEHNR, CDR2 FQNEAQ (reference sequence). The CDR3 covers 18 residues. The DNA for the CDR3 is TGTGCCAGCAGCTTATGGGGACAGGGGGGTCCAACTAATGAAAAACTGTTTTTT. Residues: CASSLWGQGGPTNEKLFF. Looking up the rest from reference TRBV7-9 and TRBJ1-4 gives the full variable domain: DTGVSQNPRHKITKRGQNVTFRCDPISEHNRLYWYRQTLGQGPEFLTYFQNEAQLEKSRLLSDRFSAERPKGSFSTLEIQRTEQGDSAMYLCASSLWGQGGPTNEKLFFGSGTQLSVL.

Points on this clone: Other DNA sequences of this sample code for an identical CDR3. Written as DNA, the CDR3 is TGTGCCAGCAGCTCGGGACAGGGGGCGGACTACTATGGCTACACCTTC. Encoded protein: CASSSGQGADYYGYTF. The rearrangement links TRBV7-9 to TRBJ1-2, with 12 bases identical to TRBD1. After removal of 4 bases from V and 3 bases from J, the junction contained 6 bases not matched to a gene. This CDR3 has 16 residues. Germline V gene data show CDR1 as SEHNR and CDR2 as FQNEAQ (reference sequence).

This chain uses TRBV6-6 with TRBJ1-2, with D unresolved. Germline V gene lookup returns CDR1 MNHNY and CDR2 SVGAGI (reference sequence). V lost 7 bases, J lost 4 bases, and 10 bases lay in between. CDR3 length equals 12 residues. This chain's CDR3 is CASTNSPYGYTF. CDR3 nucleotides: TGTGCCAGCACCAACTCCCCCTATGGCTACACCTTC.

This clone turned up a few times. The chain couples TRBV27 to TRBJ1-2, with D unclear. V was clipped by 5 bases and J by 7 bases, with 11 bases between them. The CDR3 covers 12 residues. Germline assignment: CDR1 MNHEY and CDR2 SMNVEV (reference sequence). The CDR3 loop is CASSEGRGGYTF. In DNA, the CDR3 is TGTGCCAGCAGTGAGGGAAGAGGTGGCTACACCTTC.

The chain joins TRBV5-1 to TRBJ2-2; TRBD1 aligns across 7 bases. V was clipped by 9 bases and J by 4 bases; unmatched bases: 15. This CDR3 has 16 residues. Germline V lookup: CDR1 SGHRS, CDR2 YFSETQ. CDR3 amino acids: CATQIGTAAGTGELFF. In DNA form, the CDR3 reads TGCGCCACGCAGATTGGGACAGCCGCAGGCACCGGGGAGCTGTTTTTT.

The chain links TRBV2 to TRBJ2-2; a weak D match, TRBD1 (5 bases). This CDR3 comprises 14 residues. Germline V gene sequence: CDR1 SNHLY, CDR2 FYNNEI. Trimming removed 3 bases at V and 4 bases at J, with 9 bases between. CDR3 sequence (DNA): TGTGCCAGCAGTGACAGGGTCCGCACCGGGGAGCTGTTTTTT. It yields the protein CASSDRVRTGELFF.

This rearrangement joins TRBV27 to TRBJ2-3; D remains ambiguous. CDR1 MNHEY and CDR2 SMNVEV come from the germline V gene (reference sequence). The germline V and J ends were trimmed by 4 bases and 1 base, with 6 bases remaining between them. The CDR3 sequence is 13 residues long. CDR3 in DNA: TGTGCCAGCAGTTCCTATCGCACAGATACGCAGTATTTT. This encodes CASSSYRTDTQYF.

The chain combines TRBV7-9 with TRBJ1-6, with D tentatively TRBD1 (5 bases). This CDR3 is 16 amino acids long. Trimming removed 5 bases at V and 0 bases at J, with 11 bases between. Looked up from germline, CDR1 is SEHNR and CDR2 is FQNEAQ (reference sequence). In DNA form, the CDR3 reads TGTGCCAGCAGCACGACAGAAAGCTCCTATAATTCACCCCTCCACTTT. It yields the protein CASSTTESSYNSPLHF.

V is TRBV12-3 or TRBV12-4 and J is TRBJ2-5; D is uncertain. V was clipped by 3 bases and J by 3 bases, with 8 bases between them. The length of the CDR3 is 13 residues. The DNA for the CDR3 is TGTGCCAGCAGTTTCGGTCAGGAAGAGACCCAGTACTTC. Translating gives CASSFGQEETQYF.